One sample yielded the 10 T cell receptor beta chains listed below, sequenced in a study of T-cell reconstitution after alpha-beta-depleted transplantation in children. Preparation of the TCRbeta library used unique molecular identifiers. TCRdb re-analysed the PCR reads in MiXCR, keeping a single row per CDR3 protein. This sample carries about 500,000 distinct CDR3 sequences, 32% of them seen once, and the ten largest clones take about 2.3%. Specimen: PBMCs from the stem cell graft donor, collected from the stem cell graft. Receptor source: a human donor who donated a stem cell graft to a child with aplastic anemia.

The chain couples TRBV20-1 to TRBJ1-2; D is unclear. V lost 0 bases to trimming and J lost 5 bases, with 7 bases between them. Germline V CDR1 and CDR2: DFQATT, SNEGSKA (reference sequence). This CDR3 has 12 residues. Here the CDR3 reads CSARDDMYGYTF. CDR3 nucleotide sequence: TGCAGTGCTAGAGACGACATGTATGGCTACACCTTC.

The chain uses TRBV7-2 and TRBJ2-3; D not resolved. The V end lost 2 bases, the J end lost 6 bases, and 9 bases lay between the germline ends. Germline V gene lookup returns CDR1 SGHTA and CDR2 FQGNSA. This CDR3 is built from 13 residues. CDR3 in DNA: TGTGCCAGCAGCTTACGGGTCCGCGATACGCAGTATTTT. Its translation is CASSLRVRDTQYF.

The CDR3 loop is CAGLTGGANTEAFF. CDR3 coding DNA: TGTGCCGGTCTTACAGGGGGCGCGAACACTGAAGCTTTCTTT. J is TRBJ1-1 and V is TRBV30; 9 nucleotides align to TRBD1. Losses at the gene ends were 8 bases for V and 1 base for J; bases not matched to a gene: 8. The CDR3 contains 14 residues. Per the germline V gene, CDR1 is GTSNPN and CDR2 is SVGIG (reference sequence).

The table lists this clonotype with a few counts. V is TRBV20-1 and J is TRBJ1-4; D ambiguous. This CDR3 contains 14 residues. CDR1 and CDR2 (germline): DFQATT, SNEGSKA (reference sequence). V shed 2 bases and J shed 8 bases, with 15 bases lying between them. CDR3 nucleotide sequence: TGCAGTGCTAGACCAACGGCGGCCGCCGAAAAACTGTTTTTT. As protein: CSARPTAAAEKLFF.

This clonotype was counted between two and nine times. The chain recombines TRBV25-1 with TRBJ2-5; D possibly uses TRBD1 or TRBD2 (6 bases each). CDR3 size: 16 residues. CDR1 is MGHDK, CDR2 SYGVNS, per germline. With 5 bases removed from V and 7 bases from J, the gap between germline ends came to 23 bases. The CDR3 DNA reads as TGTGCCAGCAGTACAGTGGGGGACACCGAGGGAGGGACCCAGTACTTC. Protein sequence: CASSTVGDTEGGTQYF.

This chain joins TRBV10-3 and TRBJ2-7; D is uncertain. Trimming pared 0 bases from V and 1 base from J, leaving 10 bases between. This CDR3 is 15 amino acids long. Germline V gene lookup returns CDR1 ENHRY and CDR2 SYGVKD. The CDR3 loop reads CAISESKTLSYEQYF. CDR3 bases: TGTGCCATCAGTGAGTCTAAGACATTATCCTACGAGCAGTACTTC.

A word on this clonotype: The junction differs from germline at one of its ends, possibly a read error. The genes are TRBV18 and TRBJ1-1; tentatively, D is TRBD1 (5 bases). This CDR3 spans 13 amino acids. Per germline, CDR1 KGHSH and CDR2 LQKENI. CDR3 bases: TGTGCCAGCTCACCACCGTCCAGGGCTGACGCTTTCTTT. Amino acid sequence: CASSPPSRADAFF. Together with reference TRBV18 and TRBJ1-1, the CDR3 gives the full variable domain: NAGVMQNPRHLVRRRGQEARLRCSPMKGHSHVYWYRQLPEEGLKFMVYLQKENIIDESGMPKERFSAEFPKEGPSILRIQQVVRGDSAAYFCASSPPSRADAFFGQGTRLTVV.

This clonotype is a singleton in its sample. The chain employs TRBV7-9 and TRBJ2-1, with TRBD1 matching over 8 bases. The J segment lost 4 bases and the V segment lost 1 base, leaving 3 bases of the junction unmatched. Germline loops: CDR1 SEHNR, CDR2 FQNEAQ (reference sequence). The CDR3 contains 15 residues. CDR3 sequence: CASSLDRGMYNEQFF. DNA of the CDR3: TGTGCCAGCAGCTTAGACAGGGGGATGTACAATGAGCAGTTCTTC.

This clonotype turned up a few times. The V and J genes are TRBV20-1 and TRBJ2-2; 9 bases align to TRBD2. The germline V gene has CDR1 DFQATT and CDR2 SNEGSKA (reference sequence). The CDR3 contains 15 residues. V was pared by 1 base and J by 4 bases, with 4 bases of the junction left unmatched. The CDR3 here is CSARVAGAITGELFF. CDR3 nucleotides: TGCAGTGCTAGAGTAGCGGGAGCGATCACCGGGGAGCTGTTTTTT.

The rearrangement joins TRBV29-1 to TRBJ2-1, with D hard to call. There are 15 residues in the CDR3. V was pared by 7 bases and J by 0 bases, with 16 bases between. CDR1 and CDR2 from the germline V gene are SQVTM and ANQGSEA. CDR3: CSALTPVGSYNEQFF. DNA of the CDR3: TGCAGCGCATTGACTCCAGTAGGCTCCTACAATGAGCAGTTCTTC.